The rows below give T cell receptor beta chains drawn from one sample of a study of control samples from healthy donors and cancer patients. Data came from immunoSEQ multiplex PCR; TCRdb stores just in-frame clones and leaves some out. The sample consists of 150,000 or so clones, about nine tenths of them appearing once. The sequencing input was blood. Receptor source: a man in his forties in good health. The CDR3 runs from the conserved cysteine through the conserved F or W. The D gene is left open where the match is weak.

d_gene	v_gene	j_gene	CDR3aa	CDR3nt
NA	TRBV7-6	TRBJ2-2	CASSLLKQASDTGELFF	TGTGCCAGCAGCTTGCTTAAACAGGCTTCGGACACCGGGGAGCTGTTTTTT
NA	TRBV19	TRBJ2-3	CASSIMHLLSGTDTQYF	TGTGCCAGTAGTATAATGCACCTCCTTTCTGGCACAGATACGCAGTATTTT
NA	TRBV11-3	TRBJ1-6	CASSLGPGDSPLHF	TGTGCCAGCAGCTTAGGTCCAGGGGATTCACCCCTCCACTTT
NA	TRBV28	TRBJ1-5	CASTGGFGGNQPQHF	TGTGCCAGCACCGGGGGCTTCGGAGGCAATCAGCCCCAGCATTTT
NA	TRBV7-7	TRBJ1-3	CASSLRNGPGNTIYF	TGTGCTAGCAGCTTACGTAACGGGCCTGGAAACACCATATATTTT
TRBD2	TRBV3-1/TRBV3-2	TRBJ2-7	CASSQDLTSTWSEQYF	TGTGCCAGCAGCCAAGATTTGACTAGCACTTGGTCCGAGCAGTACTTC
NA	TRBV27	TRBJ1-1	CASSLSRNTEAFF	TGTGCCAGCAGTTTATCACGAAATACTGAAGCTTTCTTT
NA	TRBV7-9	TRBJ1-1	CASSPRRTAGTEAFF	TGTGCCAGCAGCCCCAGGAGGACAGCAGGCACTGAAGCTTTCTTT
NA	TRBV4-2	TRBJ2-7	CASSQDQGLQLEQYF	TGTGCCAGCAGCCAAGATCAAGGGCTCCAGCTGGAGCAGTACTTC
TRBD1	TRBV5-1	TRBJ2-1	CASSRWDRGESYNEQFF	TGCGCCAGCAGCCGATGGGACAGGGGCGAGTCCTACAATGAGCAGTTCTTC
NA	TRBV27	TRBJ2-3	CASSLSISRDTQYF	TGTGCCAGCAGTTTATCGATTTCTCGAGATACGCAGTATTTT
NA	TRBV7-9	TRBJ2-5	CASSSEIETQYF	TGTGCCAGCAGCTCGGAAATTGAGACCCAGTACTTC
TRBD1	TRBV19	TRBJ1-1	CASSIAKTGQEEAFF	TGTGCCAGTAGTATTGCCAAGACGGGACAGGAGGAAGCTTTCTTT